This TCR beta chain was sequenced for a study of cytomegalovirus exposure and HLA in healthy donors. Trimming at V came to 0 bases and at J to 0 bases, leaving 6 bases not matched to a gene. Germline CDR1 reads MGHRA; CDR2 reads YSYEKL. The CDR3 contains 17 residues. Study results and limitations: In vitro checks showed that three CMV-associated chains really do target CMV antigens. Reportedly, a later analysis found an Asian-associated ancestry cluster had fewer N-insertions than the approximately 640-donor mean. Available immune exposure information covered CMV serostatus only. Prior analysis indicated that the majority of TCR beta V segments exhibited productivity approximately 90% or approximately 30% of the time.

The PCR made use of 60 Vbeta and 13 Jbeta primers. Sequenced by immunoSEQ multiplex PCR; TCRdb stores in-frame clones only, minus some. This sample's table reports around 80,000 clones. Note on this clone: Antigen specificity is unknown.

This TCR was sampled from a man aged 40-50 years in good health and CMV-seronegative. Sequencing input: PBMCs. This chain connects TRBV4-1 to TRBJ2-5; 8 nucleotides line up with TRBD2. CDR3 nucleotide sequence: TGCGCCAGCAGCCAAGATCTCACTAGCGGAAACCAAGAGACCCAGTACTTC. Protein product: CASSQDLTSGNQETQYF.